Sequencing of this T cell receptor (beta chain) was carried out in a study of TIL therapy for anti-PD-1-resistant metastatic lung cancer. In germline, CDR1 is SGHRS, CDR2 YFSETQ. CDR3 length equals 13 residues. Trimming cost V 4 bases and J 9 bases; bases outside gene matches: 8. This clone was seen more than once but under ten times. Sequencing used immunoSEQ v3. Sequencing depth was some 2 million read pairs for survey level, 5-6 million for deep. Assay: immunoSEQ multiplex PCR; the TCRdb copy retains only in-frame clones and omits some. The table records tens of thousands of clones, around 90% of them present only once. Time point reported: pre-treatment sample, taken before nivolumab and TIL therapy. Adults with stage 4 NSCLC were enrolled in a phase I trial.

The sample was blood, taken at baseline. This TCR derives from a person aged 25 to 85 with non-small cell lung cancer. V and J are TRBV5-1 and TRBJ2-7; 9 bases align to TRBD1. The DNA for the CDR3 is TGCGCCAGCAGCACGGAGGGACAGGGACCGCAGTACTTC. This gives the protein CASSTEGQGPQYF. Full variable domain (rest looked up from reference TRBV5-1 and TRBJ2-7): KAGVTQTPRYLIKTRGQQVTLSCSPISGHRSVSWYQQTPGQGLQFLFEYFSETQRNKGNFPGRFSGRQFSNSRSEMNVSTLELGDSALYLCASSTEGQGPQYFGPGTRLTVT.